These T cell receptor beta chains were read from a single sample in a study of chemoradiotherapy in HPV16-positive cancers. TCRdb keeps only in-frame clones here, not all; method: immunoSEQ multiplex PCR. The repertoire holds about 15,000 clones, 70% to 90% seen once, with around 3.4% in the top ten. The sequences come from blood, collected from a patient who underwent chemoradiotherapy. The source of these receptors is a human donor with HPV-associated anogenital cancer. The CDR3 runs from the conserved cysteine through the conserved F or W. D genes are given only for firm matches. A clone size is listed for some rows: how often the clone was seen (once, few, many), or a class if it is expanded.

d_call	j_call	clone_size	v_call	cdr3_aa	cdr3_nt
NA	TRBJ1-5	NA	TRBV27	CASSLLGLSNQPQHF	TGTGCCAGCAGTTTGTTAGGACTTAGCAATCAGCCCCAGCATTTT
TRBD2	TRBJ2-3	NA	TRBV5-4	CASTQRGGRTDTQYF	TGTGCCAGCACCCAGCGGGGGGGCCGCACAGATACGCAGTATTTT
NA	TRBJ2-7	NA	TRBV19	CASSITGLPYEQYF	TGTGCCAGTAGTATAACGGGACTCCCTTACGAGCAGTACTTC
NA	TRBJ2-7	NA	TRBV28	CASVIPWRGSHEQYF	TGTGCCAGCGTGATCCCTTGGAGGGGCTCTCACGAGCAGTACTTC
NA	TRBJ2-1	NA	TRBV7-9	CASSSPTSWEQFF	TGTGCCAGCAGCTCCCCGACTAGTTGGGAGCAGTTCTTC
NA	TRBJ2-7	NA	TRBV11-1	CASSSRGSYEQYF	TGTGCCAGCAGCTCAAGAGGGTCCTACGAGCAGTACTTC
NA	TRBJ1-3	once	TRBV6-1	CASSVTGLYSGNTIYF	TGTGCCAGCAGTGTAACAGGGCTATATTCCGGAAACACCATATATTTT
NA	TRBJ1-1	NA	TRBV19	CASSIDRGTTEAFF	TGTGCCAGTAGTATAGACCGAGGGACCACTGAAGCTTTCTTT
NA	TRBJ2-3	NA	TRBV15	CATSRDRDSGLTDTQYF	TGTGCCACCAGCAGAGACCGGGACTCAGGACTCACAGATACGCAGTATTTT
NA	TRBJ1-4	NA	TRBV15	CATSRDGGPQEKLFF	TGTGCCACCAGCAGAGATGGCGGCCCGCAAGAAAAACTGTTTTTT
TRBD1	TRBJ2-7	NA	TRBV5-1	CASSSGGGTGINEQYF	TGCGCCAGCAGCTCGGGAGGTGGGACAGGGATAAACGAGCAGTACTTC
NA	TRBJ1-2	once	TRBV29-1	CSVDDSYSRGYTF	TGCAGCGTTGACGACAGTTACTCGCGGGGCTACACCTTC
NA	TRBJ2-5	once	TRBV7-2	CASSLQGGGVQETQYF	TGTGCCAGCAGCTTACAGGGAGGGGGGGTACAAGAGACCCAGTACTTC
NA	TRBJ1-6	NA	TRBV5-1	CASSDRGQGYNSPLHF	TGCGCCAGCAGCGATAGGGGCCAAGGTTATAATTCACCCCTCCACTTT
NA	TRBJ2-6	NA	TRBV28	CASSPTGASGANVLTF	TGTGCCAGCAGTCCGACCGGGGCGTCTGGGGCCAACGTCCTGACTTTC
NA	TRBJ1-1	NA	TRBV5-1	CASSLEERSRAFF	TGCGCCAGCAGCTTGGAAGAGCGCAGTAGAGCTTTCTTT